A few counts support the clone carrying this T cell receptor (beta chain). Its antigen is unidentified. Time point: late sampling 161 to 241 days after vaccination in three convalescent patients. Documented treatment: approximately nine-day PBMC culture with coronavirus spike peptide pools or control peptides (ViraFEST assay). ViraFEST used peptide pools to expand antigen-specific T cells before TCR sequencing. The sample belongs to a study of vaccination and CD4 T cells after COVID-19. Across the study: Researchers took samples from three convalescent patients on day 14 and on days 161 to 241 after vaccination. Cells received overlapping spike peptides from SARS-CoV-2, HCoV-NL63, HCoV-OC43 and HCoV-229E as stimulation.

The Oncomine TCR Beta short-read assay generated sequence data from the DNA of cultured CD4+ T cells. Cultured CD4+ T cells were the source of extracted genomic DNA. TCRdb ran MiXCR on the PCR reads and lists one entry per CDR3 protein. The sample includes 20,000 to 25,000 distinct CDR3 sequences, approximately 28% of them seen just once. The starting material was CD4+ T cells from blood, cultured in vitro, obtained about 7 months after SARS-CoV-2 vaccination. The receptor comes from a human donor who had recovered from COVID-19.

The DNA for the CDR3 is TGCAGTGCAGGAGGCGGACTAGCGAACTCCTACGAGCAGTACTTC. It codes for CSAGGGLANSYEQYF. The chain carries TRBV20-1 and TRBJ2-7; TRBD2 matches 9 bases. Trimming cost V 6 bases and J 0 bases; bases outside gene matches: 9. CDR3 length equals 15 residues. Germline V lookup: CDR1 DFQATT, CDR2 SNEGSKA (reference sequence).